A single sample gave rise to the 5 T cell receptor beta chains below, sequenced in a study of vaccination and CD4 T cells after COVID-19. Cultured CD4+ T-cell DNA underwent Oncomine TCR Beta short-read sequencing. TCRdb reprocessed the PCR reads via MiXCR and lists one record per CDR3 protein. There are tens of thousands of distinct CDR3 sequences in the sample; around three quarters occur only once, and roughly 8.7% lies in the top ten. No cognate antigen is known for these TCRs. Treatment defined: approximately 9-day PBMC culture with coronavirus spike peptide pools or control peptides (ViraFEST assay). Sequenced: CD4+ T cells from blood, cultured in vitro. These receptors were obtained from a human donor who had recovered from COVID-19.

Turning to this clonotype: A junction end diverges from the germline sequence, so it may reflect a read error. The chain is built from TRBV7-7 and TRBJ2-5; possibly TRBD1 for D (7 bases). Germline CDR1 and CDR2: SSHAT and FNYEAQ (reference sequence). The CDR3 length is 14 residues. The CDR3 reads CASSAGQRQETQYF. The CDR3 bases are TGTGCTAGCAGCGCGGGACAGAGACAAGAGACCCAGTACTTC.

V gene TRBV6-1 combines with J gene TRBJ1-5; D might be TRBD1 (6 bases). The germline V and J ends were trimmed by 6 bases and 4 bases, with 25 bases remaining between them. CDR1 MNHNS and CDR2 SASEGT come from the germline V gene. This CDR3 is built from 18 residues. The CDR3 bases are TGTGCCAGCAGCTATAAGACAGGAGCCCTAGTAAGTAATCAGCCCCAGCATTTT. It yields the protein CASSYKTGALVSNQPQHF.

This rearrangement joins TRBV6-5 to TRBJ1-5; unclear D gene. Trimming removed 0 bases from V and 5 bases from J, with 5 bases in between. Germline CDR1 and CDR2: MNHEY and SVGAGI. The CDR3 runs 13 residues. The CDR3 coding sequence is TGTGCCAGCAGTTACTCCACAGATCAGCCCCAGCATTTT. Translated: CASSYSTDQPQHF.

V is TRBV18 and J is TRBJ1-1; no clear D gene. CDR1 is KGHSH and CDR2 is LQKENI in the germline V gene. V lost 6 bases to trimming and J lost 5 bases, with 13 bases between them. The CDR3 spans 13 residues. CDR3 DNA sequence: TGTGCCAGCTCCCCTTACGGCGGAACTGAAGCTTTCTTT. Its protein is CASSPYGGTEAFF.

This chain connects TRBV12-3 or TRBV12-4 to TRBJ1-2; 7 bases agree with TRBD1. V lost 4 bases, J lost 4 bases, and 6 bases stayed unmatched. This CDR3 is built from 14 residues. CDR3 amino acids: CASSSGTALYGYTF. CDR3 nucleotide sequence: TGTGCCAGCAGTTCCGGGACAGCTCTCTATGGCTACACCTTC.